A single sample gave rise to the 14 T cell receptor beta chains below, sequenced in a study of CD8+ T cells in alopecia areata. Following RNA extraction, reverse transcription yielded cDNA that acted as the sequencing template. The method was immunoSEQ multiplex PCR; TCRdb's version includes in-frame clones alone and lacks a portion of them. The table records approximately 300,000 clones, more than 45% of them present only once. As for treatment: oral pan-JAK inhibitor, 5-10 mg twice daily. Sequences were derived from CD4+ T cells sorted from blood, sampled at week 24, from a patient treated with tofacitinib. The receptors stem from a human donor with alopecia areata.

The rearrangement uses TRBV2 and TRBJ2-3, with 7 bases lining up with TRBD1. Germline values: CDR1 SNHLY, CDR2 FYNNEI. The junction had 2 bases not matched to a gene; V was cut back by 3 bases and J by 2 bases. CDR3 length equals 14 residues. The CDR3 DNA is TGTGCCAGCAGTGAGGGACAGACCACAGATACGCAGTATTTT. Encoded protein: CASSEGQTTDTQYF.

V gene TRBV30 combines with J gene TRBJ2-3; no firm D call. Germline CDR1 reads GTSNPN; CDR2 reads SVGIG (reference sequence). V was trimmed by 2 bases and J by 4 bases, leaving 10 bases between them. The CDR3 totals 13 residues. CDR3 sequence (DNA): TGTGCCTGGAGTAGGGTAGCCGCAGATACGCAGTATTTT. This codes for CAWSRVAADTQYF.

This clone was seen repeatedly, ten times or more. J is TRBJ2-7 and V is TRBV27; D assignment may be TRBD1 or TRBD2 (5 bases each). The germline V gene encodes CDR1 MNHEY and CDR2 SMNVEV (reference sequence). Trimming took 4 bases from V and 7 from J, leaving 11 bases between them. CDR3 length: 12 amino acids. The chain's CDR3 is CASSSSGREQYF. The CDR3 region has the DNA TGTGCCAGCAGTTCCTCGGGACGGGAGCAGTACTTC.

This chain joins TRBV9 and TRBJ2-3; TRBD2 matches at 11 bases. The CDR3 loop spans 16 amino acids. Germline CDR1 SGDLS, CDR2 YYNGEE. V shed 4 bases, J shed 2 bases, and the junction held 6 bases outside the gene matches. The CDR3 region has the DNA TGTGCCAGCAGCCCTAGCGGGGGGCTGGCCACAGATACGCAGTATTTT. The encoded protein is CASSPSGGLATDTQYF.

CDR3 sequence: CASSFLTDGDTEAFF. The CDR3, as DNA: TGTGCCAGCAGCTTTCTGACAGATGGGGACACTGAAGCTTTCTTT. The chain uses TRBV7-8 and TRBJ1-1; TRBD1 is a possible D gene (5 bases). The CDR3 runs to 15 residues. The germline V and J ends were trimmed by 3 bases and 3 bases, with 14 bases remaining between them. The germline V gene has CDR1 SGHVS and CDR2 FQNEAQ. The full variable domain, with the rest looked up from reference TRBV7-8 and TRBJ1-1, is GAGVSQSPRYKVAKRGQDVALRCDPISGHVSLFWYQQALGQGPEFLTYFQNEAQLDKSGLPSDRFFAERPEGSVSTLKIQRTQQEDSAVYLCASSFLTDGDTEAFFGQGTRLTVV.

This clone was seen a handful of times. CDR3 in DNA: TGCAGCGGTCGCCAGGGACTTTCAGACAATGAGCAGTTCTTC. It is translated as CSGRQGLSDNEQFF. The genes are TRBV29-1 and TRBJ2-1; D perhaps matches TRBD2 (6 bases). Per germline, CDR1 SQVTM and CDR2 ANQGSEA. Trimming removed 7 bases from V and 5 bases from J, with 18 bases in between. CDR3 length equals 14 residues.

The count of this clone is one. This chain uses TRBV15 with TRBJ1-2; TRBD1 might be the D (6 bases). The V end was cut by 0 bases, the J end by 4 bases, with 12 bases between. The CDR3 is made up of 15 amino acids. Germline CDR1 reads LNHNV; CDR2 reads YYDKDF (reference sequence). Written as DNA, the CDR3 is TGTGCCACCAGCAGAGAGTTACAGGGAAGCTATGGCTACACCTTC. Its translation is CATSRELQGSYGYTF. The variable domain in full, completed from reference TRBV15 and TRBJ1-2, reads DAMVIQNPRYQVTQFGKPVTLSCSQTLNHNVMYWYQQKSSQAPKLLFHYYDKDFNNEADTPDNFQSRRPNTSFCFLDIRSPGLGDTAMYLCATSRELQGSYGYTFGSGTRLTVV.

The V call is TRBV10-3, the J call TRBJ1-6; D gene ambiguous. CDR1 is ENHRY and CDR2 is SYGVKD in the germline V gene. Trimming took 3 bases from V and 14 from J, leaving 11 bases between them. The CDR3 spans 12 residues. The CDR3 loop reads CAISEQPAALHF. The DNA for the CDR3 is TGTGCCATCAGTGAACAGCCAGCAGCCCTCCACTTT.

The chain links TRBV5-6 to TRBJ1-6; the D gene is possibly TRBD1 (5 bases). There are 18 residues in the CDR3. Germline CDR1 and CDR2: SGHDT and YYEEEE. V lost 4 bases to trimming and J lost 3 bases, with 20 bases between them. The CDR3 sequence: CASSSSQGLRGYNSPLHF. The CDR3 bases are TGTGCCAGCAGCAGCAGCCAGGGACTGAGAGGCTATAATTCACCCCTCCACTTT.

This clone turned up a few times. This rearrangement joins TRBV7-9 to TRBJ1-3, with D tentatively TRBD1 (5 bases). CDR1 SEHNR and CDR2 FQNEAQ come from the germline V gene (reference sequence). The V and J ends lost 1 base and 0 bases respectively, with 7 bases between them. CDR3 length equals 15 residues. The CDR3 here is CASSLEGISGNTIYF. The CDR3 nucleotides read TGTGCCAGCAGCTTAGAGGGGATCTCTGGAAACACCATATATTTT.

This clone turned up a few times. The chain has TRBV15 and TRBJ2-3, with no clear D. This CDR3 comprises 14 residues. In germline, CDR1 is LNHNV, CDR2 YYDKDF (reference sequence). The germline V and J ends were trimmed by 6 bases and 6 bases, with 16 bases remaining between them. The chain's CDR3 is CATRDDPIKDTQYF. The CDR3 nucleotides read TGTGCCACCAGGGACGACCCGATCAAGGATACGCAGTATTTT.

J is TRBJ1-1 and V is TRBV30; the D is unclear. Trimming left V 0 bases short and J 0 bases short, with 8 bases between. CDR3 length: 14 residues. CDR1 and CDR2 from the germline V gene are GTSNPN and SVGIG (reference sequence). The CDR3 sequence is CAWSVLRLNTEAFF. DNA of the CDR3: TGTGCCTGGAGTGTACTTCGGTTGAACACTGAAGCTTTCTTT.

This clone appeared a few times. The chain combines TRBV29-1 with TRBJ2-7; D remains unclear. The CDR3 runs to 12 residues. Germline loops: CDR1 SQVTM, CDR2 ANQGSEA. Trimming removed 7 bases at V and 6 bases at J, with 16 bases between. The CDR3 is CSAPSETFEQYF. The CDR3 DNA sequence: TGCAGCGCCCCAAGCGAGACCTTCGAGCAGTACTTC.

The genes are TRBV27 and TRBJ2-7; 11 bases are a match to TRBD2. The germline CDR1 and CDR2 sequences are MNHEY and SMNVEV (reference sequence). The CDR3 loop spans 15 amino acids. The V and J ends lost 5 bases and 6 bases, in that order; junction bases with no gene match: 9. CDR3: CASSPTLAGGLEQYF. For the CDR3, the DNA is TGTGCCAGCAGTCCAACGCTAGCGGGGGGTCTCGAGCAGTACTTC.